The 10 T cell receptor beta chains below all came from one sample that was sequenced in a study of Graves' ophthalmopathy and Graves' hyperthyroidism. Amplified TCR beta CDR3 regions were obtained using RNA transcripts as template. HTBI primers were employed in first-round RT-PCR, then a second-round multiplex PCR followed. TCRdb ran MiXCR on the multiplex PCR reads and lists one entry per CDR3 protein. The sample has roughly 230,000 distinct CDR3 sequences, 20% to 25% seen once. Sequenced input: peripheral blood. The origin of the receptors is a woman aged 50 to 60 with Graves' ophthalmopathy.

The V and J genes are TRBV6-1 and TRBJ2-5; 8 bases align to TRBD2. With 6 bases clipped from V and 4 bases from J, the junction kept 10 bases outside the gene matches. The CDR3 length is 15 residues. Germline values: CDR1 MNHNS, CDR2 SASEGT. CDR3 residues: CASSRKREKGETQYF. The DNA of the CDR3 is TGTGCCAGCAGCCGAAAGCGGGAGAAGGGAGAGACCCAGTACTTC.

This clonotype has at least ten counts. This chain connects TRBV6-5 to TRBJ1-2, with D unresolved. The CDR3 totals 11 residues. Germline V gene data show CDR1 as MNHEY and CDR2 as SVGAGI. V lost 2 bases and J lost 7, with 5 bases in between. The CDR3 sequence is CASSYELGYTF. The CDR3 DNA follows: TGTGCCAGCAGTTACGAGCTTGGCTACACCTTC.

Many counts were recorded for this clonotype. This chain connects TRBV6-1 to TRBJ1-5, with D hard to call. This CDR3 spans 14 amino acids. Germline assignment: CDR1 MNHNS and CDR2 SASEGT. V lost 4 bases and J lost 1, with 8 bases in between. The CDR3 DNA reads as TGTGCCAGCAGTGCACAGCAGAGCAATCAGCCCCAGCATTTT. Residues: CASSAQQSNQPQHF.

In this sample, this clonotype turned up many times. The rearrangement uses TRBV7-8 and TRBJ2-7; 9 nucleotides align to TRBD2. V lost 1 base to trimming and J lost 7 bases; unmatched junction nucleotides: 5. The CDR3 has 14 residues. The germline gives CDR1 SGHVS, CDR2 FQNEAQ. The CDR3 is CASSLGGRGREQYF. The CDR3 DNA sequence: TGTGCCAGCAGCTTAGGCGGGAGGGGAAGGGAGCAGTACTTC.

The rearrangement links TRBV10-2 to TRBJ1-2, with 8 bases fitting TRBD1. This CDR3 is 14 amino acids long. V was pared by 3 bases and J by 10 bases, with 10 bases of the junction left unmatched. In germline, CDR1 is WSHSY, CDR2 SAAADI. The DNA for the CDR3 is TGCGCCAGCAGTGATATGGCACAGGGGGAGTCCTACACCTTC. It yields the protein CASSDMAQGESYTF.

This clonotype was observed many times. The chain uses TRBV28 and TRBJ1-1, with no clear D. The ends were cut back, 7 bases at V and 4 bases at J, with 13 bases in the middle. The CDR3 has 13 residues. Germline V gene data show CDR1 as MDHEN and CDR2 as SYDVKM. CDR3 coding DNA: TGTGCCAGCATAAACGGGAGGTTCACTGAAGCTTTCTTT. It encodes CASINGRFTEAFF.

Many counts were recorded for this clonotype. The chain's CDR3 is CASALGQPNYGYTF. As DNA, the CDR3 is TGTGCCAGCGCCTTGGGACAGCCTAACTATGGCTACACCTTC. The chain uses TRBV12-3 or TRBV12-4 and TRBJ1-2; 7 bases fit TRBD1. V shed 8 bases, J shed 0 bases, and the junction held 6 bases outside the gene matches. CDR3 length equals 14 residues.

This clonotype has ten or more counts. V is TRBV6-1 and J is TRBJ2-6; D unresolved. From germline, CDR1 is MNHNS and CDR2 SASEGT. This CDR3 has 18 amino acids. The V end lost 2 bases, the J end lost 0 bases, and 14 bases lay between the germline ends. The CDR3 reads CASSEKGATVSGANVLTF. The CDR3 bases are TGTGCCAGCAGTGAAAAAGGAGCGACGGTCTCTGGGGCCAACGTCCTGACTTTC.

This clonotype has at least ten counts. The genes are TRBV6-1 and TRBJ2-2; possibly TRBD1 for D (6 bases). This CDR3 has 16 amino acids. V lost 5 bases to trimming and J lost 2 bases, with 15 bases between them. Looked up from germline, CDR1 is MNHNS and CDR2 is SASEGT. For the CDR3, the DNA is TGTGCCAGCAGTCTCCTGGCAGGGGTAAACACCGGGGAGCTGTTTTTT. Its protein product is CASSLLAGVNTGELFF.

The chain is built from TRBV6-1 and TRBJ2-7; no definite D call. From germline, CDR1 is MNHNS and CDR2 SASEGT. Trimming pared 3 bases from V and 6 bases from J, leaving 15 bases between. The CDR3 is 14 residues long. Here the CDR3 reads CASSDGRSYSEQYF. CDR3 nucleotides: TGTGCCAGCAGTGATGGAAGGTCATACTCCGAGCAGTACTTC.